Listed below are T cell receptor beta chains from one sample, sequenced in a study of shared clonotypes between healthy human individuals. Generated by immunoSEQ multiplex PCR, the TCRdb table keeps only in-frame clones and is missing some. Among about 1 million clones listed, about three quarters were seen once. Sequencing input: memory CD4+ T cells sorted from blood. The receptor set was obtained from a man younger than 35 in good health. Both conserved end residues are part of each CDR3. The D gene is left open where the match is weak. Expanded clones get a size class; other rows say once, few or many, or leave the size out.

clone size	V gene	D gene	J gene	CDR3 DNA	CDR3 protein
NA	TRBV7-2	NA	TRBJ1-6	TGTGCCAGCAGCGCTAGGGGGGGGCCGGGTTCACCCCTCCACTTT	CASSARGGPGSPLHF
few	TRBV5-1	TRBD1	TRBJ2-7	TGCGCCAGCAGCGGAAACGGACAGGATCCCTCCTACGAGCAGTACTTC	CASSGNGQDPSYEQYF
few	TRBV5-4	NA	TRBJ2-7	TGTGCCAGCAGCGCAGGGAGATCCTACGAGCAGTACTTC	CASSAGRSYEQYF
NA	TRBV2	TRBD1	TRBJ1-5	TGTGCCAGCAGTGAGTTCCGGACAGGGGACCATCAGCCCCAGCATTTT	CASSEFRTGDHQPQHF
NA	TRBV19	TRBD2	TRBJ2-3	TGTGCCAGTACCGAGGGACTAGCGGGAGGAGGTACGCAGTATTTT	CASTEGLAGGGTQYF
few	TRBV11-2	NA	TRBJ2-7	TGTGCCAGCACTCTGTGGGGGGGCCACTACGAGCAGTACTTC	CASTLWGGHYEQYF
once	TRBV19	NA	TRBJ1-5	TGTGCCAGTAGTCGGGGGGGCAATCAGCCCCAGCATTTT	CASSRGGNQPQHF
NA	TRBV5-1	NA	TRBJ2-3	TGCGCCAGCAGCTTGGCAATTGGTTTAACAGATACGCAGTATTTT	CASSLAIGLTDTQYF
NA	TRBV6-5	NA	TRBJ1-1	TGTGCCAGCAGTTATTCGGACAGTCAGAACACTGAAGCTTTCTTT	CASSYSDSQNTEAFF
NA	TRBV11-2	NA	TRBJ2-2	TGTGCCAGCAGCTTCCACCCCGGGGCGACATCCACCGGGGAGCTGTTTTTT	CASSFHPGATSTGELFF
NA	TRBV7-9	TRBD2	TRBJ2-2	TGTGCCAGCAGCCCCTTTGGGACTAGCGAGGGGAACACCGGGGAGCTGTTTTTT	CASSPFGTSEGNTGELFF
NA	TRBV7-2	TRBD1	TRBJ1-5	TGTGCCAGCAGCTGGACGGGACAGGGTCCCCAGCCCCAGCATTTT	CASSWTGQGPQPQHF
NA	TRBV5-1	NA	TRBJ2-2	TGCGCCAGCAGCATTCGAGGGACGGGGGAGCTGTTTTTT	CASSIRGTGELFF
once	TRBV27	NA	TRBJ1-5	TGTGCCAGCACCCCCGGGCCCGGGCAGCCCCAGCATTTT	CASTPGPGQPQHF
many	TRBV7-9	NA	TRBJ2-7	TGTGCCAGCAGCTTGTTCTCCTACGAGCAGTACTTC	CASSLFSYEQYF
NA	TRBV19	TRBD2	TRBJ2-2	TGTGCCAGTAGTAGGCAGGGGATAAGGGGGACTAGCCCAGAGCTGTTTTTT	CASSRQGIRGTSPELFF
NA	TRBV2	TRBD2	TRBJ2-5	TGTGCCAGTTCGGGAGGAAGTCAAGAGACCCAGTACTTC	CASSGGSQETQYF
NA	TRBV6-5	NA	TRBJ2-3	TGTGCCAGCAGAAGATGGACAGAGACAGATACGCAGTATTTT	CASRRWTETDTQYF
NA	TRBV5-6	TRBD1	TRBJ2-7	TGTGCCAGCAGCTCCTTAAGGGACAGCACCTACGAGCAGTACTTC	CASSSLRDSTYEQYF
NA	TRBV5-8	NA	TRBJ2-1	TGTGCCAGCAGCTATAGGGGGCAGTTCTTC	CASSYRGQFF
NA	TRBV28	TRBD1	TRBJ2-5	TGTGCCGCGAGGGGGCGGTTGGAGACCCAGTACTTC	CAARGRLETQYF
NA	TRBV5-1	NA	TRBJ2-3	TGCGCCAGCAGGGACAACACAGATACGCAGTATTTT	CASRDNTDTQYF
NA	TRBV4-1	TRBD1	TRBJ1-3	TGCGCCAGCAGCCGAGCGCAGGACAGGGCGGGAAACACCATATATTTT	CASSRAQDRAGNTIYF
NA	TRBV7-2	TRBD2	TRBJ2-1	TGTGCCAGCAGCTTAGGGGTCGCGGGAAGCGGGAGTAGGAATGAGCAGTTCTTC	CASSLGVAGSGSRNEQFF
NA	TRBV5-4	NA	TRBJ2-5	TGTGCCAGCAGCTTGGCGCAGGCCCCTAGAGAGACCCAGTACTTC	CASSLAQAPRETQYF
NA	TRBV12-5	NA	TRBJ1-3	TGTGCTAGTGGTTTTATCGTACAGGAAGAGATCCCCACCATATATTTT	CASGFIVQEEIPTIYF
NA	TRBV9	TRBD2	TRBJ2-2	TGTGCCAGCAGCAAAACTAGCGGTACCACCGGGGAGCTGTTTTTT	CASSKTSGTTGELFF
NA	TRBV5-4	TRBD1	TRBJ2-5	TGTGCCAGCAGCTTACCGGGACAGGGGCGACAAGAGACCCAGTACTTC	CASSLPGQGRQETQYF
NA	TRBV5-1	TRBD1	TRBJ1-6	TGCGCCAGCAGCTCCCGACAGGGATCAGGGTCACCCCTCCACTTT	CASSSRQGSGSPLHF
few	TRBV10-3	TRBD1	TRBJ1-4	TGTGCCATCGGCGGACAGGGTCTCGAAAAACTGTTTTTT	CAIGGQGLEKLFF
NA	TRBV5-5	NA	TRBJ2-7	TGTGCCAGCAGCTTGGGGGACTACGAGCAGTACTTC	CASSLGDYEQYF
NA	TRBV15	TRBD1	TRBJ1-2	TGTGCCACCAGCAGAGAAATATTCGGGACAGGGAACTATGGCTACACCTTC	CATSREIFGTGNYGYTF
NA	TRBV4-3	NA	TRBJ1-3	TGCGCCAGCAGCTCCGGGACGACTGGAAACACCATATATTTT	CASSSGTTGNTIYF
NA	TRBV28	TRBD1	TRBJ1-4	TGTGCCAGCAGAGAGACAGGGGCAACTAATGAAAAACTGTTTTTT	CASRETGATNEKLFF
NA	TRBV6-6	NA	TRBJ2-7	TGTGCCAGCAGTTACGTTCCCTTGACGGGCTACGAGCAGTACTTC	CASSYVPLTGYEQYF
NA	TRBV2	NA	TRBJ2-7	TGTGCCAGCAGTGATTTGCGTTTACCCTACGAGCAGTACTTC	CASSDLRLPYEQYF
NA	TRBV4-1	TRBD1	TRBJ1-1	TGCGCCAGCAGCTCCCGGGACAGGGGTATTTCTTTCTTT	CASSSRDRGISFF
NA	TRBV19	NA	TRBJ1-1	TGTGCCAGTAGTATAGTCGGGGTCCGCAACACTGAAGCTTTCTTT	CASSIVGVRNTEAFF